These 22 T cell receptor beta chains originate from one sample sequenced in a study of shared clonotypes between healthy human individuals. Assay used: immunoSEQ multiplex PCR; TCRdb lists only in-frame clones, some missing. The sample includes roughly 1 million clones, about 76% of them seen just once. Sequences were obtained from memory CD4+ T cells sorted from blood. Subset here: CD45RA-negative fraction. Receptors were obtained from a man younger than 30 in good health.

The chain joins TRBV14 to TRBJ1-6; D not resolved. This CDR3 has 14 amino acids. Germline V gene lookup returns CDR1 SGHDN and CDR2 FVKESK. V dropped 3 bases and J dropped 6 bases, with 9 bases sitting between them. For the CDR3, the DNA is TGTGCCAGCAGCCAGGAAAAGAGTAATTCACCCCTCCACTTT. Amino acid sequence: CASSQEKSNSPLHF.

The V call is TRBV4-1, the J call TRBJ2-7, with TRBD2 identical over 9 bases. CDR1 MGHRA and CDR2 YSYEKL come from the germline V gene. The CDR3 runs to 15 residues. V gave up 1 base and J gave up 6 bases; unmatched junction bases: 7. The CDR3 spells CASSQVSLAGREQYF. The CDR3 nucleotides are TGCGCCAGCAGCCAAGTTTCCCTAGCGGGGCGCGAGCAGTACTTC.

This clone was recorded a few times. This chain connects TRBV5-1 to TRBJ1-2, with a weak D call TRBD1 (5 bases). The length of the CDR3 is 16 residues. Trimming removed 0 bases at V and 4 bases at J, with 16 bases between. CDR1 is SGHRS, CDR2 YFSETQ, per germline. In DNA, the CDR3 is TGCGCCAGCAGCTTGGACGCAGGGCGGGGTAGCTATGGCTACACCTTC. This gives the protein CASSLDAGRGSYGYTF.

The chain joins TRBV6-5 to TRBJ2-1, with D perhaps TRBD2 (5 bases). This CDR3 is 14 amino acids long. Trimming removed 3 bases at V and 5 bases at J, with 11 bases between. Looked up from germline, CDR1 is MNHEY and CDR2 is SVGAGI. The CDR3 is CASSYTGLNNEQFF. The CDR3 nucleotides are TGTGCCAGCAGTTATACGGGATTGAACAATGAGCAGTTCTTC.

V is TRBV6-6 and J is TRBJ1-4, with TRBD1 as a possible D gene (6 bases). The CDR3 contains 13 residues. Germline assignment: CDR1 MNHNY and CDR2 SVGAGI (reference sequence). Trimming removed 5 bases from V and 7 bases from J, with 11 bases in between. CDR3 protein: CASSNREAEKLFF. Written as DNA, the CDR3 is TGTGCCAGCAGTAACAGGGAGGCTGAAAAACTGTTTTTT.

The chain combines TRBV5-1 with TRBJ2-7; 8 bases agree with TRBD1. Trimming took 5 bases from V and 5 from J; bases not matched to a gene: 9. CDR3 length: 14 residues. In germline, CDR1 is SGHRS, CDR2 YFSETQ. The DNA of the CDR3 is TGCGCCAGCAGACCAGGGGGCGCCGGAGACGAGCAGTACTTC. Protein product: CASRPGGAGDEQYF.

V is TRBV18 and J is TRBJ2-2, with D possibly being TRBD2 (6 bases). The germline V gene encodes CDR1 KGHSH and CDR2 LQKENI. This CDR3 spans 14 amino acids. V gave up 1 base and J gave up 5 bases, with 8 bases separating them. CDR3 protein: CASSPRRGTGELFF. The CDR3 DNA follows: TGTGCCAGCTCACCACGGCGGGGAACCGGGGAGCTGTTTTTT.

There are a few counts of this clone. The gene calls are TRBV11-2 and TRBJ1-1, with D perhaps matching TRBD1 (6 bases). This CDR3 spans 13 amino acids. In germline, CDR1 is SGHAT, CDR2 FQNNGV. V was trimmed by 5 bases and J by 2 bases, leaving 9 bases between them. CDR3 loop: CASSQGGNTEAFF. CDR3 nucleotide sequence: TGTGCCAGCAGCCAAGGGGGAAACACTGAAGCTTTCTTT.

This CDR3 reads CASSSLNPGLAGDNEQFF. The CDR3 region has the DNA TGTGCCAGCAGTTCCTTGAACCCGGGACTAGCGGGGGACAATGAGCAGTTCTTC. The V gene is TRBV28, the J gene TRBJ2-1; 14 bases map to TRBD2. The germline CDR1 and CDR2 sequences are MDHEN and SYDVKM. Germline trimming cut 4 bases from V and 5 bases from J; bases unmatched to any gene: 10. The CDR3 has 18 amino acids.

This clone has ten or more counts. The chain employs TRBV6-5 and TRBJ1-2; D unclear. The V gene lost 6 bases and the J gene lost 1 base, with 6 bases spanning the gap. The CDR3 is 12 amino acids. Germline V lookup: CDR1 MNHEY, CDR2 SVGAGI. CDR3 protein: CASRKINYGYTF. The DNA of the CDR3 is TGTGCCAGCAGGAAGATTAACTATGGCTACACCTTC.

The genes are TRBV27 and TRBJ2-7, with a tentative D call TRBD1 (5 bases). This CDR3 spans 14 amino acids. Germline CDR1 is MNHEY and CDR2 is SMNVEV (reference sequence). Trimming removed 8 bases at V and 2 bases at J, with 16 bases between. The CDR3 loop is CASSKEAGPYEQYF. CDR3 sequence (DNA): TGTGCCAGCTCTAAAGAGGCAGGGCCCTACGAGCAGTACTTC.

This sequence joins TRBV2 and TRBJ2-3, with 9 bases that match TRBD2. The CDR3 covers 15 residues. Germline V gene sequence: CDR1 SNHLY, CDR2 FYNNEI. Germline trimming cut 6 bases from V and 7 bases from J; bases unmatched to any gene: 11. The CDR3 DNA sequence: TGTGCCAGCAGAAAGGGGCTAGCGGGGACCCATACGCAGTATTTT. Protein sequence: CASRKGLAGTHTQYF.

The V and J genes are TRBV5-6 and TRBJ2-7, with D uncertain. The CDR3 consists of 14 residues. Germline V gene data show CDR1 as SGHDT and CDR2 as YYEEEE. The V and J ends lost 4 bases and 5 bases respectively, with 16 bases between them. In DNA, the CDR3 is TGTGCCAGCAGCCCCTCGAGAGCGCTCCACGAGCAGTACTTC. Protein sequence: CASSPSRALHEQYF.

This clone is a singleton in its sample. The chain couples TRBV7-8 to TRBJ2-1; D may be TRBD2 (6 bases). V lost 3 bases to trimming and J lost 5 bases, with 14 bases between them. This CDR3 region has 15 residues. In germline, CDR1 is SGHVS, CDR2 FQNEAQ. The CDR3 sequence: CASSLGGTRHNEQFF. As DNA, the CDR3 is TGTGCCAGCAGCTTGGGCGGGACCCGCCACAATGAGCAGTTCTTC.

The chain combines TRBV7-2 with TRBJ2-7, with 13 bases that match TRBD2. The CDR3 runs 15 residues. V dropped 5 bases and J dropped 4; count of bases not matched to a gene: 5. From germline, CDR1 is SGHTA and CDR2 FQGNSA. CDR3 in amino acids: CASSPGTSGAYEQYF. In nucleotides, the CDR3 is TGTGCCAGCAGCCCAGGGACTAGCGGGGCTTACGAGCAGTACTTC.

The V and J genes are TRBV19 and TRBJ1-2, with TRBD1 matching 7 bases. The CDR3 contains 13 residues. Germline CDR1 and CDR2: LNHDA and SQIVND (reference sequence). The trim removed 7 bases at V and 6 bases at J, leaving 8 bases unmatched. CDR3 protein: CASKTRQGDGYTF. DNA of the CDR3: TGTGCCAGTAAGACGAGACAGGGAGATGGCTACACCTTC.

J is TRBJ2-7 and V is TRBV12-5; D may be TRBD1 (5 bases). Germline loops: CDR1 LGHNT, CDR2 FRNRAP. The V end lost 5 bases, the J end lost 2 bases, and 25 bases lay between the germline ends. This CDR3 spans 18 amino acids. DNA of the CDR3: TGTGCTAGTGGTCCTGGTACGGTTGGCTACCAGGGCCCCTACGAGCAGTACTTC. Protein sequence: CASGPGTVGYQGPYEQYF.

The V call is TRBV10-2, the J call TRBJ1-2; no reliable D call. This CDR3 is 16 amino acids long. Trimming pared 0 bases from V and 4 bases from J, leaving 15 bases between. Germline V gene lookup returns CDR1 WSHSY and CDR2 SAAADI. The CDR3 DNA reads TGCGCCAGCAGTGAGTCGAAACACCAGGTGACCTATGGCTACACCTTC. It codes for CASSESKHQVTYGYTF.

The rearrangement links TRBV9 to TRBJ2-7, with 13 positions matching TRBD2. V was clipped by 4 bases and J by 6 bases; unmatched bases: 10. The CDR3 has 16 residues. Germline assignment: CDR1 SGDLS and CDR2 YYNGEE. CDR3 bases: TGTGCCAGCAGCCGAACTAGCGGGGGGGCAGATAGCGAGCAGTACTTC. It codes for CASSRTSGGADSEQYF.

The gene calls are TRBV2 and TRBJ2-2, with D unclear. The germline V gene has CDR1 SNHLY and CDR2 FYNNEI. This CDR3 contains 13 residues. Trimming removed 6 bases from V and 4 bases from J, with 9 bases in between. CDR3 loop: CASRYSLTGELFF. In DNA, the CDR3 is TGTGCCAGCAGATACTCGCTCACCGGGGAGCTGTTTTTT.

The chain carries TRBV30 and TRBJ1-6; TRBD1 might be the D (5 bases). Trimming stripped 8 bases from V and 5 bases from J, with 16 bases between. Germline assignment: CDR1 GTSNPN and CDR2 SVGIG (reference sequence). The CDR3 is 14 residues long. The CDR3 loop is CARSDSYNNSPLHF. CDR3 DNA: TGTGCCCGCTCCGACAGTTATAATAATTCACCCCTCCACTTT.

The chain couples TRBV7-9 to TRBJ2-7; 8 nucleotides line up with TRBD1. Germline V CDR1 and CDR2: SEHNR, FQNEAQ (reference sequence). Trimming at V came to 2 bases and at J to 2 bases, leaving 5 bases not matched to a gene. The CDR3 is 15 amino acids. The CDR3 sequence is CASSLYGTGTYEQYF. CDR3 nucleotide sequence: TGTGCCAGCAGCTTATACGGGACAGGAACCTACGAGCAGTACTTC.